Shown below are 24 T cell receptor beta chains from a single sample sequenced in a study of cytomegalovirus exposure and HLA in healthy donors. Use of 60 Vbeta and 13 Jbeta primers characterized the PCR. Sequenced by immunoSEQ multiplex PCR; TCRdb stores in-frame clones only, minus some. Of approximately 100,000 clones in the sample, about 83% are singletons; the top ten hold less than 3.5%. Sequenced input: PBMCs. The source is a female donor in good health and CMV-seronegative.

The gene calls are TRBV6-1 and TRBJ1-3, with 7 bases that match TRBD1. With V trimmed by 6 bases and J by 10 bases, 12 bases remained unmatched. Germline CDR1 MNHNS, CDR2 SASEGT. CDR3 size: 14 residues. CDR3 sequence reads: CASRAPTGWSTIYF. In DNA, the CDR3 is TGTGCCAGCAGGGCCCCGACAGGGTGGAGTACCATATATTTT.

The CDR3 reads CASSLELQGNKYF. CDR3 in DNA: TGTGCCAGCAGCTTGGAACTACAGGGGAACAAGTACTTC. This chain links TRBV5-8 with TRBJ2-5; TRBD1 aligns across 7 bases. Per the germline V gene, CDR1 is SGHTS and CDR2 is YDEGEE. V trimming: 0 bases; J trimming: 12 bases; junction bases outside the gene matches: 8. This CDR3 spans 13 amino acids. Combining the CDR3 with reference TRBV5-8 and TRBJ2-5 gives the whole variable domain EAGVTQSPTHLIKTRGQQATLRCSPISGHTSVYWYQQALGLGLQFLLWYDEGEERNRGNFPPRFSGRQFPNYSSELNVNALELEDSALYLCASSLELQGNKYFGPGTRLLVL.

This clone was picked up one time. J is TRBJ1-5 and V is TRBV6-5; 7 bases are shared with TRBD1. The length of the CDR3 is 15 residues. The V gene end was trimmed by 6 bases and the J gene end by 3 bases; junction bases not matched to a gene: 8. Looked up from germline, CDR1 is MNHEY and CDR2 is SVGAGI. The CDR3: CASRKTGTYNQPQHF. The CDR3 DNA reads TGTGCCAGCAGGAAGACAGGGACTTACAATCAGCCCCAGCATTTT.

About this clone: At the DNA level, this CDR3 is encoded by other sequences in the same sample as well. The chain links TRBV7-2 to TRBJ1-2; D possibly corresponds to TRBD1 (5 bases). Germline loops: CDR1 SGHTA, CDR2 FQGNSA. Trimming stripped 3 bases from V and 2 bases from J, with 7 bases between. The CDR3 has 13 amino acids. The chain's CDR3 is CASSLAGNYGYTF. CDR3 coding DNA: TGTGCCAGCAGCTTGGCAGGGAACTATGGCTACACCTTC.

The J gene is TRBJ2-3, the V gene TRBV20-1, with no clear D. The CDR3 totals 10 residues. V dropped 7 bases and J dropped 6 bases, with 8 bases sitting between them. CDR1 DFQATT and CDR2 SNEGSKA come from the germline V gene (reference sequence). DNA of the CDR3: TGCAGTGTCGCCCAGGATACGCAGTATTTT. This gives the protein CSVAQDTQYF.

V and J are TRBV7-2 and TRBJ2-7, with D possibly TRBD1 on 5 matching bases. The CDR3 runs to 13 residues. The ends were cut back, 2 bases at V and 4 bases at J, with 9 bases in the middle. Germline loops: CDR1 SGHTA, CDR2 FQGNSA. CDR3 sequence: CASSLRQGYEQYF. The CDR3 coding sequence is TGTGCCAGCAGCTTAAGGCAGGGTTACGAGCAGTACTTC.

The chain carries TRBV4-3 and TRBJ2-5, with D possibly TRBD2 on 6 matching bases. This CDR3 comprises 13 residues. Deletions cut 1 base from V and 5 bases from J, with 8 bases between. Looked up from germline, CDR1 is LGHNA and CDR2 is YSLEER. CDR3 nucleotide sequence: TGCGCCAGCAGCCAAGGAGGGAGGGAGACCCAGTACTTC. Its protein product is CASSQGGRETQYF.

The CDR3: CAWDQGFSGNTIYF. The CDR3 DNA is TGTGCCTGGGACCAGGGATTCTCTGGAAACACCATATATTTT. J is TRBJ1-3 and V is TRBV30, with a weak D call TRBD1 (5 bases). Germline V lookup: CDR1 GTSNPN, CDR2 SVGIG (reference sequence). This CDR3 has 14 residues. Trimming pared 5 bases from V and 0 bases from J, leaving 11 bases between.

This clone has just a few counts. The chain recombines TRBV29-1 with TRBJ1-4; D not certain. CDR1 and CDR2 from the germline V gene are SQVTM and ANQGSEA. The CDR3 totals 12 residues. The ends were cut back, 7 bases at V and 0 bases at J, with 6 bases in the middle. CDR3: CSAHTTNEKLFF. The CDR3 bases are TGCAGCGCCCACACAACTAATGAAAAACTGTTTTTT.

The J gene is TRBJ1-6, the V gene TRBV6-1; D gene ambiguous. The germline gives CDR1 MNHNS, CDR2 SASEGT. CDR3 length: 13 amino acids. Trimming removed 7 bases from V and 9 bases from J, with 13 bases in between. CDR3 protein: CASTGGGRSPLHF. The CDR3 region has the DNA TGTGCCAGCACCGGAGGAGGACGTTCACCCCTCCACTTT.

The genes are TRBV5-1 and TRBJ1-6; D remains ambiguous. The CDR3 spans 12 residues. The V end was cut by 4 bases, the J end by 8 bases, with 7 bases between. Germline V gives CDR1 SGHRS, CDR2 YFSETQ. DNA of the CDR3: TGCGCCAGCAGCCACGAGGATTCACCCCTCCACTTT. This translates into CASSHEDSPLHF.

This clone occurred a few times. The DNA for the CDR3 is TGTGCCAGCAGCTTGTACCGGGACAGGGGGCGCACGAAGGCCTACGAGCAGTACTTC. Translation gives CASSLYRDRGRTKAYEQYF. V is TRBV11-2 and J is TRBJ2-7; 12 bases agree with TRBD1. The CDR3 runs 19 residues. Germline values: CDR1 SGHAT, CDR2 FQNNGV. The J segment lost 2 bases and the V segment lost 3 bases, leaving 14 bases of the junction unmatched.

The V call is TRBV19, the J call TRBJ2-7, with 9 bases identical to TRBD1. The V segment lost 5 bases and the J segment 1 base; nucleotides outside the gene matches: 6. The germline V gene encodes CDR1 LNHDA and CDR2 SQIVND (reference sequence). This CDR3 comprises 15 residues. The CDR3: CASSDSGTGSYEQYF. DNA of the CDR3: TGTGCCAGTAGTGATTCCGGGACAGGGTCCTACGAGCAGTACTTC.

The chain has TRBV7-6 and TRBJ2-2; 16 positions agree with TRBD2. V lost 3 bases to trimming and J lost 7 bases; unmatched junction nucleotides: 5. The length of the CDR3 is 17 residues. Per germline, CDR1 SGHVS and CDR2 FNYEAQ. The CDR3 coding sequence is TGTGCCAGCAGCTTGGGACTAGCGGGGGGGCCTGGCGGGGAGCTGTTTTTT. It specifies CASSLGLAGGPGGELFF.

The chain uses TRBV27 and TRBJ2-7; 11 bases agree with TRBD2. CDR3 length equals 16 residues. The junction had 12 bases not matched to a gene; V was cut back by 4 bases and J by 7 bases. Germline CDR1 reads MNHEY; CDR2 reads SMNVEV (reference sequence). The DNA of the CDR3 is TGTGCCAGCAGTTCCCTCTCTAGCGGGGGGCCGGGGGAGCAGTACTTC. Its protein product is CASSSLSSGGPGEQYF.

The chain combines TRBV6-5 with TRBJ2-1, with a tentative D call TRBD2 (5 bases). CDR1 is MNHEY and CDR2 is SVGAGI in the germline V gene. Deletions cut 2 bases from V and 12 bases from J, with 14 bases between. The CDR3 is 13 amino acids. Written as DNA, the CDR3 is TGTGCCAGCAGTTACAATGTATTGGCGGGGCAGTTCTTC. It yields the protein CASSYNVLAGQFF.

This chain links TRBV5-4 with TRBJ1-4; a possible D gene is TRBD1 (6 bases). Germline V gives CDR1 SGHNT, CDR2 YYREEE (reference sequence). CDR3 length equals 15 residues. Trimming removed 3 bases from V and 0 bases from J, with 9 bases in between. This CDR3 reads CASSSKGATNEKLFF. The CDR3 region has the DNA TGTGCCAGCAGCTCCAAGGGGGCAACTAATGAAAAACTGTTTTTT.

The genes are TRBV4-2 and TRBJ1-1; 8 positions agree with TRBD1. Germline V lookup: CDR1 LGHNA, CDR2 YNFKEQ. This CDR3 comprises 13 residues. J lost 1 base, V lost 8 bases, and 3 bases had no gene match. The CDR3: CASDRGQNTEAFF. DNA of the CDR3: TGTGCCAGCGACAGGGGACAGAACACTGAAGCTTTCTTT.

This clone was observed once. The chain uses TRBV10-3 and TRBJ2-7; 7 bases match TRBD2. V was pared by 6 bases and J by 1 base, with 0 bases of the junction left unmatched. The CDR3 is 12 residues long. Germline V gene lookup returns CDR1 ENHRY and CDR2 SYGVKD. The CDR3 DNA reads as TGTGCCATCAGCGGGGGGTCCTACGAGCAGTACTTC. Translating it yields CAISGGSYEQYF.

V and J are TRBV2 and TRBJ2-1; D not resolved. Trimming pared 6 bases from V and 4 bases from J, leaving 4 bases between. The CDR3 extends over 11 amino acids. CDR1 is SNHLY, CDR2 FYNNEI, per germline. CDR3 coding DNA: TGTGCCAGCAGACTATACAATGAGCAGTTCTTC. It specifies CASRLYNEQFF.

The V gene is TRBV5-4, the J gene TRBJ1-1, with 9 bases matching TRBD1. V shed 4 bases, J shed 8 bases, and the junction held 9 bases outside the gene matches. Germline-derived CDR1 and CDR2 are SGHNT and YYREEE (reference sequence). The length of the CDR3 is 14 residues. The CDR3 sequence is CASSHPGQGVEAFF. As DNA, the CDR3 is TGTGCCAGCAGCCACCCGGGACAGGGAGTCGAAGCTTTCTTT.

CDR3 nucleotide sequence: TGTGCCAGCAGCTTGGCGACCCGACGGGACGGGGAGCTGTTTTTT. This encodes CASSLATRRDGELFF. The chain couples TRBV5-8 to TRBJ2-2, with D perhaps matching TRBD2 (5 bases). The CDR3 extends over 15 amino acids. Germline V gene lookup returns CDR1 SGHTS and CDR2 YDEGEE. V lost 0 bases and J 7 bases, leaving 13 bases between the germline ends.

V and J are TRBV6-1 and TRBJ1-1; D uncertain. In germline, CDR1 is MNHNS, CDR2 SASEGT. V lost 7 bases to trimming and J lost 1 base, with 10 bases between them. The CDR3 is made up of 13 amino acids. In nucleotides, the CDR3 is TGTGCCAGCAAGCTTGAGGGGAACACTGAAGCTTTCTTT. It is translated as CASKLEGNTEAFF.

The rearrangement links TRBV12-5 to TRBJ1-2; TRBD1 is a possible D gene (6 bases). The CDR3 runs 15 residues. The germline V and J ends were trimmed by 1 base and 7 bases, with 16 bases remaining between them. Germline CDR1 and CDR2: LGHNT and FRNRAP. CDR3 residues: CASGLAHRQGTGYTF. The CDR3 nucleotides read TGTGCTAGTGGTTTGGCCCACCGTCAGGGGACTGGCTACACCTTC.